This T cell receptor (beta chain) was sequenced in a study of blood T cells in healthy people across ages. The CDR3 totals 16 residues. The ends were cut back, 0 bases at V and 0 bases at J, with 11 bases in the middle. CDR1 and CDR2 from the germline V gene are DFQATT and SNEGSKA (reference sequence). Study conclusions and caveats: CMV infection status of these donors was not known. Significant beta diversity loss was already apparent by age roughly 43, declining roughly linearly.

On this clonotype: Its cognate antigen is unknown.

Through a sample-barcoded 5' primer and a J-beta primer mix, a second PCR was run for about 6 to 11 cycles. CDR3-containing paired-end reads numbered at least 2.5 million in each sample. Each CDR3 protein gets one entry after TCRdb re-called the 5' RACE reads with MiXCR. The sample consists of 650,000 to 1,000,000 distinct CDR3 sequences, roughly 34% of them appearing once. Researchers isolated at least 6 million PBMCs per sample. The sequence was collected from a man between 18 and 29 years old in good health. Material for sequencing was blood. The gene calls are TRBV20-1 and TRBJ2-2, with D unresolved. CDR3 loop: CSARDLSQANTGELFF. The CDR3 DNA sequence: TGCAGTGCTAGAGATCTCAGTCAGGCGAACACCGGGGAGCTGTTTTTT.